A single sample is the source of the 15 T cell receptor beta chains below, sequenced in a study of blood T cell repertoires in COVID-19. The repertoire was sequenced with immunoSEQ multiplex PCR; TCRdb's copy has only in-frame clones and lacks some. This sample has around 230,000 clones, with roughly 88% found just once. The sample consisted of peripheral blood. These receptors originate from a man aged 35-49 years who had recovered from COVID-19.

The chain has TRBV30 and TRBJ2-3, with 8 bases aligning to TRBD2. V was clipped by 3 bases and J by 2 bases; unmatched bases: 4. This CDR3 is built from 14 residues. CDR1 and CDR2 from the germline V gene are GTSNPN and SVGIG (reference sequence). The CDR3, as DNA: TGTGCCTGGAGGCAGCGGGGGTCCACAGATACGCAGTATTTT. This translates into CAWRQRGSTDTQYF.

This chain uses TRBV5-1 with TRBJ2-7; TRBD1 matches at 8 bases. The CDR3 contains 14 residues. The junction had 3 bases not matched to a gene; V was cut back by 2 bases and J by 2 bases. Germline CDR1 is SGHRS and CDR2 is YFSETQ. CDR3 in amino acids: CASSFRRGPYEQYF. The CDR3, as DNA: TGCGCCAGCAGCTTTCGCAGGGGGCCCTACGAGCAGTACTTC.

The chain recombines TRBV19 with TRBJ2-3; TRBD2 matches 9 bases. The CDR3 contains 15 residues. V gave up 2 bases and J gave up 1 base; unmatched junction bases: 1. The germline gives CDR1 LNHDA, CDR2 SQIVND (reference sequence). The CDR3 DNA sequence: TGTGCCAGTAGTATAACTAGCGGGCGCACAGATACGCAGTATTTT. It specifies CASSITSGRTDTQYF.

This clone was detected a few times. J is TRBJ1-6 and V is TRBV7-2; 11 positions match TRBD1. V lost 0 bases to trimming and J lost 9 bases; unmatched junction nucleotides: 4. The germline CDR1 and CDR2 sequences are SGHTA and FQGNSA. This CDR3 has 16 amino acids. The CDR3 loop is CASSLAWTGGFSPLHF. DNA for the CDR3: TGTGCCAGCAGCTTAGCGTGGACAGGGGGCTTTTCACCCCTCCACTTT.

This clone was counted once. This chain connects TRBV5-1 to TRBJ2-5; the D gene is possibly TRBD2 (6 bases). The V and J ends lost 0 bases and 2 bases respectively, with 11 bases between them. The CDR3 has 15 residues. The germline CDR1 and CDR2 sequences are SGHRS and YFSETQ. CDR3 nucleotide sequence: TGCGCCAGCAGCTTGGCAGCAGCGGGTCAAGAGACCCAGTACTTC. Amino acid sequence: CASSLAAAGQETQYF.

This chain links TRBV7-2 with TRBJ2-7, with D possibly matching TRBD2 (6 bases). V lost 1 base, J lost 2 bases, and 12 bases lay in between. CDR1 is SGHTA, CDR2 FQGNSA, per germline. This CDR3 has 15 residues. CDR3 coding DNA: TGTGCCAGCAGCTTAGTTTTCCCGGGGGCCTACGAGCAGTACTTC. The encoded protein is CASSLVFPGAYEQYF.

The V gene is TRBV18, the J gene TRBJ1-2; D is possibly TRBD1 (6 bases). CDR3 size: 12 residues. Germline V gives CDR1 KGHSH, CDR2 LQKENI. Trimming shortened V by 3 bases and J by 6 bases, and 8 bases separated the two germline ends. The CDR3 sequence: CASSPDRNGYTF. The CDR3 DNA is TGTGCCAGCTCACCCGACAGGAATGGCTACACCTTC. Complete variable domain (other parts from reference TRBV18 and TRBJ1-2): NAGVMQNPRHLVRRRGQEARLRCSPMKGHSHVYWYRQLPEEGLKFMVYLQKENIIDESGMPKERFSAEFPKEGPSILRIQQVVRGDSAAYFCASSPDRNGYTFGSGTRLTVV.

J is TRBJ1-5 and V is TRBV27; 9 nucleotides match TRBD1. This CDR3 comprises 14 residues. The germline V gene has CDR1 MNHEY and CDR2 SMNVEV (reference sequence). The V gene end was trimmed by 9 bases and the J gene end by 1 base; junction bases not matched to a gene: 4. The CDR3, as DNA: TGTGCCAGGGGGACAGGGAGGAGCAATCAGCCCCAGCATTTT. Its translation is CARGTGRSNQPQHF.

V usage is TRBV5-5 and J usage is TRBJ1-1, with D perhaps TRBD1 (6 bases). V lost 4 bases and J 2 bases, leaving 15 bases between the germline ends. The CDR3 has 15 amino acids. The germline gives CDR1 SGHKS, CDR2 YYEKEE (reference sequence). CDR3 amino acids: CASSPLGGQNTEAFF. CDR3 DNA sequence: TGTGCCAGCAGCCCTTTAGGGGGACAAAACACTGAAGCTTTCTTT.

This chain connects TRBV19 to TRBJ2-1, with D perhaps matching TRBD1 (5 bases). Per the germline V gene, CDR1 is LNHDA and CDR2 is SQIVND (reference sequence). V lost 5 bases and J lost 5, with 10 bases in between. The CDR3 runs 13 residues. CDR3 sequence: CASSAQTDNEQFF. The CDR3 DNA reads TGTGCCAGTAGTGCCCAGACAGACAATGAGCAGTTCTTC.

The chain recombines TRBV19 with TRBJ2-1; TRBD2 aligns across 11 bases. The germline gives CDR1 LNHDA, CDR2 SQIVND (reference sequence). The CDR3 loop spans 12 amino acids. CDR3 nucleotide sequence: TGTATCGGTAGCGGGGGGGCCCGTAAGCAGTTCTTC. It encodes CIGSGGARKQFF.

This sequence joins TRBV6-6 and TRBJ1-2; D is unclear. Per germline, CDR1 MNHNY and CDR2 SVGAGI (reference sequence). The CDR3 extends over 14 amino acids. V lost 5 bases and J lost 2, with 12 bases in between. The CDR3 protein is CASSLNPRNYGYTF. The CDR3 region has the DNA TGTGCCAGCAGTCTGAACCCTAGGAACTATGGCTACACCTTC.

The rearrangement uses TRBV4-3 and TRBJ1-4; 9 bases agree with TRBD1. The CDR3 covers 17 residues. Germline V CDR1 and CDR2: LGHNA, YSLEER. After removal of 1 base from V and 5 bases from J, the junction contained 8 bases not matched to a gene. The CDR3 DNA follows: TGCGCCAGCAGCCAAGTAACAGGGGGCCAGGGCAATGAAAAACTGTTTTTT. Translation: CASSQVTGGQGNEKLFF.

This clone was seen a few times. This chain links TRBV18 with TRBJ2-2; D possibly corresponds to TRBD2 (6 bases). Trimming cost V 3 bases and J 4 bases, with 9 bases left between them. Germline assignment: CDR1 KGHSH and CDR2 LQKENI. The CDR3 is made up of 14 amino acids. In nucleotides, the CDR3 is TGTGCCAGCTCACCCGTGGGGGGCACCGGGGAGCTGTTTTTT. Its protein product is CASSPVGGTGELFF. Drawing the rest from reference TRBV18 and TRBJ2-2, the complete variable domain is NAGVMQNPRHLVRRRGQEARLRCSPMKGHSHVYWYRQLPEEGLKFMVYLQKENIIDESGMPKERFSAEFPKEGPSILRIQQVVRGDSAAYFCASSPVGGTGELFFGEGSRLTVL.

The V call is TRBV20-1, the J call TRBJ1-2, with a weak D call TRBD1 (5 bases). Germline V gene data show CDR1 as DFQATT and CDR2 as SNEGSKA (reference sequence). Trimming removed 5 bases from V and 3 bases from J, with 7 bases in between. The CDR3 extends over 11 amino acids. The CDR3: CSAGGDYGYTF. The CDR3 DNA reads TGCAGTGCTGGGGGGGACTATGGCTACACCTTC.